The entry that follows covers one T cell receptor beta chain sequence. Its antigen is undetermined. Genomic DNA, serving as template, underwent TCR beta VDJ and CDR3 profiling. TCRdb redid the calling of the reads with MiXCR, one entry per CDR3 protein. This table has about 200,000 distinct CDR3 sequences, approximately 65% appearing once. Only patients with CD8+CD57+ cell expansion on flow cytometry were chosen for sequencing. With no exception, the patients had severe acquired aplastic anemia. No patient had been given any therapy when blood was sampled. The trim removed 0 bases at V and 6 bases at J, leaving 6 bases unmatched. Germline V gives CDR1 MNHEY, CDR2 SVGAGI. The CDR3 contains 15 residues. The data were obtained in a study of CD8+CD57+ T cells in acquired aplastic anemia. Regarding the study as a whole: Patients and controls had in common 25 to 30 CD8+ CDR3 sequences.

Material: sorted CD4+, CD8+, or CD8+CD57+ T cells (not recorded which) from PBMCs. This chain uses TRBV6-5 with TRBJ2-3, with 7 bases identical to TRBD2. The source of this sequence is a human donor with aplastic anemia. In DNA, the CDR3 is TGTGCCAGCAGTTACTCGGGGGGGATGGCGGATACGCAGTATTTT. Translated: CASSYSGGMADTQYF.